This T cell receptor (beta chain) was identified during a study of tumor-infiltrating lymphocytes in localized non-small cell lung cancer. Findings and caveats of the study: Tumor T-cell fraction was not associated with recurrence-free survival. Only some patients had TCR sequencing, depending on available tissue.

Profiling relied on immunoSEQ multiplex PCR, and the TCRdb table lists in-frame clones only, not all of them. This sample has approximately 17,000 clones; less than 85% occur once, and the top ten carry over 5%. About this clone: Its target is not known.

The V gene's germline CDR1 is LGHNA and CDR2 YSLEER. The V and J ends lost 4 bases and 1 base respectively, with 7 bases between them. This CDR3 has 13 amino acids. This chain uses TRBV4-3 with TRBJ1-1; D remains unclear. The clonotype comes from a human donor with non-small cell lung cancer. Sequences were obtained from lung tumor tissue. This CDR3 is CASSLEGNTEAFF. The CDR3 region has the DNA TGCGCCAGCAGCCTGGAGGGGAACACTGAAGCTTTCTTT.